The clone carrying this T cell receptor beta chain is medium-sized by share. What it binds is not known. Vbeta (60) and Jbeta (13) primers were used in the PCR. Original data processing: Later work found 65 million to 90 million unique TCR beta chains, with 9.5 million to 12 million shared. Clones were sequenced by immunoSEQ multiplex PCR, and TCRdb holds only the in-frame ones, with some missing. V, J and clone size reflect that table, while D and trimming were determined from the DNA. The table has about 120,000 clones, over 70% seen once. This entry belongs to a study of cytomegalovirus exposure and HLA in healthy donors. The study's findings and limits: Most of the TCR beta V segments (in an earlier analysis) were productive either about 87% or about 30% of the time.

The CDR3 extends over 12 amino acids. Germline-derived CDR1 and CDR2 are SGHKS and YYEKEE (reference sequence). Trimming removed 0 bases at V and 5 bases at J, with 5 bases between. V and J are TRBV5-5 and TRBJ1-1; no reliable D call. Sample: PBMCs. This TCR was sampled from a female donor in good health and CMV-seropositive. CDR3 bases: TGTGCCAGCAGCTTGGTCGGGACTGAAGCTTTCTTT. It encodes CASSLVGTEAFF.